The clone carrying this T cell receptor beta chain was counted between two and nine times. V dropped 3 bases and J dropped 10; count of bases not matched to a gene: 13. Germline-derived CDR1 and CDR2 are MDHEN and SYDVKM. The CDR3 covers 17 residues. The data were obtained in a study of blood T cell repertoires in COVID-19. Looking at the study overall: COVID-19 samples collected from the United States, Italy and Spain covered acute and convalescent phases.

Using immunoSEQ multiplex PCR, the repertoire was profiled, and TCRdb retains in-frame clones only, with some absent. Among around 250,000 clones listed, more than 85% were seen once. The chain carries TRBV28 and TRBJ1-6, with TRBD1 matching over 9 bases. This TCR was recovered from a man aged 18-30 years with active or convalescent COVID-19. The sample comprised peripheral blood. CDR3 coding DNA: TGTGCCAGCAGTTTCTCTAACTCCGGGACAGGGCGATCACCCCTCCACTTT. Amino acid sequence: CASSFSNSGTGRSPLHF. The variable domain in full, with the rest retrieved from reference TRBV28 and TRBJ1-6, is DVKVTQSSRYLVKRTGEKVFLECVQDMDHENMFWYRQDPGLGLRLIYFSYDVKMKEKGDIPEGYSVSREKKERFSLILESASTNQTSMYLCASSFSNSGTGRSPLHFGNGTRLTVT.